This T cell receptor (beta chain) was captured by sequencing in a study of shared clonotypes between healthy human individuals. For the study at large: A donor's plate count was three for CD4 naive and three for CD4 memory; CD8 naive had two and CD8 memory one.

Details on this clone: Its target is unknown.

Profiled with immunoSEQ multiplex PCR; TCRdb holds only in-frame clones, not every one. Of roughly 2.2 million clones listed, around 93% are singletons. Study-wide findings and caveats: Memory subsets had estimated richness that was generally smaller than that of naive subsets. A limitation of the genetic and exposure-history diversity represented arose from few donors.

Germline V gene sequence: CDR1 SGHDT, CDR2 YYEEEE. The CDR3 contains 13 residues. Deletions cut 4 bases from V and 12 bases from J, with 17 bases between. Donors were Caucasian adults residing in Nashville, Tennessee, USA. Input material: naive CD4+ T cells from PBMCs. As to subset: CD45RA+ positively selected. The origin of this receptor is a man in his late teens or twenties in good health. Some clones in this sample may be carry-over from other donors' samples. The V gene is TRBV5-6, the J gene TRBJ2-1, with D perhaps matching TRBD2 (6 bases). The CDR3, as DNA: TGTGCCAGCAGCACTGGCGCGGGGCCCCGGCAGTTCTTC. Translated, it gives CASSTGAGPRQFF.